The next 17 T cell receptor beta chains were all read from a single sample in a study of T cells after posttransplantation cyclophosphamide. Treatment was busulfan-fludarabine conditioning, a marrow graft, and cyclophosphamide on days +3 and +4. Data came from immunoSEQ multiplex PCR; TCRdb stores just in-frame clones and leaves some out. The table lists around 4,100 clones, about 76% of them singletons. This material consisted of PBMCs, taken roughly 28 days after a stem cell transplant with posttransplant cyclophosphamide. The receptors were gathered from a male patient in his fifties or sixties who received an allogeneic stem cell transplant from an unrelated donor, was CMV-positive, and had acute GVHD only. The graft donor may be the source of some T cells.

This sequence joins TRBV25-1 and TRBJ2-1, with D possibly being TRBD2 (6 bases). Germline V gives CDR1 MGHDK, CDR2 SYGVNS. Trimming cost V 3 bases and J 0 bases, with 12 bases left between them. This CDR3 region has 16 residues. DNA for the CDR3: TGTGCCAGCAGTGATCATCTAGCGAACTCCTACAATGAGCAGTTCTTC. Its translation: CASSDHLANSYNEQFF.

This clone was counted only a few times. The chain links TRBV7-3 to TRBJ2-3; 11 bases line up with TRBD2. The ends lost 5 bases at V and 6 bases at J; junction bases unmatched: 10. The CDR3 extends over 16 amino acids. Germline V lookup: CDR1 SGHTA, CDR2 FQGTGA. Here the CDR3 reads CASSAYLAGGEDTQYF. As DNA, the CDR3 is TGTGCCAGCAGCGCCTATCTAGCGGGGGGTGAGGATACGCAGTATTTT. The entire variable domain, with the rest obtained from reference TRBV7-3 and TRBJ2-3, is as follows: GAGVSQTPSNKVTEKGKYVELRCDPISGHTALYWYRQSLGQGPEFLIYFQGTGAADDSGLPNDRFFAVRPEGSVSTLKIQRTERGDSAVYLCASSAYLAGGEDTQYFGPGTRLTVL.

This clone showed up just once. CDR3 sequence: CAISAATGEQFF. Here the CDR3 DNA reads TGTGCCATCAGCGCGGCGACGGGTGAGCAGTTCTTC. This chain uses TRBV10-3 with TRBJ2-1, with D unresolved. The CDR3 has 12 amino acids. Germline V gene sequence: CDR1 ENHRY, CDR2 SYGVKD. V was clipped by 6 bases and J by 9 bases, with 12 bases between them.

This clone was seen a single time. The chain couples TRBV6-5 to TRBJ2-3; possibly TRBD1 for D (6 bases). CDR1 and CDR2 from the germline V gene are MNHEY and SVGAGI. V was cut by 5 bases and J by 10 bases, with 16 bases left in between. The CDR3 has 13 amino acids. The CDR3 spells CASSDYMAGAQYF. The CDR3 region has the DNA TGTGCCAGCAGTGACTACATGGCAGGGGCGCAGTATTTT.

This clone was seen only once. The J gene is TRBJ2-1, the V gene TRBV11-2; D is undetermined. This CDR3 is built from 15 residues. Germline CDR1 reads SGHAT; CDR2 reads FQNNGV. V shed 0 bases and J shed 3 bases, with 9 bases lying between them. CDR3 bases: TGTGCCAGCAGCTTAGATCGACGGAGCTACAATGAGCAGTTCTTC. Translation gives CASSLDRRSYNEQFF. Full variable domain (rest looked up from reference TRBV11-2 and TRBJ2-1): EAGVAQSPRYKIIEKRQSVAFWCNPISGHATLYWYQQILGQGPKLLIQFQNNGVVDDSQLPKDRFSAERLKGVDSTLKIQPAKLEDSAVYLCASSLDRRSYNEQFFGPGTRLTVL.

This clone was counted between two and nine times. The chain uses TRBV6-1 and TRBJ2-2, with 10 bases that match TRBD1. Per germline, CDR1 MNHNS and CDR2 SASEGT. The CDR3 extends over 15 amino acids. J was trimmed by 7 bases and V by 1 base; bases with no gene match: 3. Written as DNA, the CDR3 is TGTGCCAGCAGTGAAGGTGACAGGGGGCGCGGGGAGCTGTTTTTT. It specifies CASSEGDRGRGELFF.

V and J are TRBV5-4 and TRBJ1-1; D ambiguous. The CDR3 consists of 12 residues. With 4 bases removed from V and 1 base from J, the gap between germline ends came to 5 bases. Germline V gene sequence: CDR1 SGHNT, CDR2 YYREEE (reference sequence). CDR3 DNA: TGTGCCAGCAGCGTAGAGAACACTGAAGCTTTCTTT. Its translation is CASSVENTEAFF.

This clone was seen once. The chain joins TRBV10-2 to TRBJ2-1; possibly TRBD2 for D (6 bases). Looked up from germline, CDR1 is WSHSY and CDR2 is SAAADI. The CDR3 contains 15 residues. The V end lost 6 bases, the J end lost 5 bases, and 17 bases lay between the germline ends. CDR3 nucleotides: TGCGCCAGCAGGACTACCGGGACTCCAAACAATGAGCAGTTCTTC. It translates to CASRTTGTPNNEQFF.

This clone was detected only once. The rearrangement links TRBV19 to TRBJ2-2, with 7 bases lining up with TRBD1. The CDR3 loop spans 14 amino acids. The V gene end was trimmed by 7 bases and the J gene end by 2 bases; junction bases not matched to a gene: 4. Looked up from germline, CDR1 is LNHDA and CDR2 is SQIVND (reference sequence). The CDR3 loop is CASKGTANTGELFF. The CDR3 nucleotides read TGTGCCAGTAAGGGGACAGCAAACACCGGGGAGCTGTTTTTT.

The CDR3, as DNA: TGTGCCAGCAGTTACCCCCGAGACACCATATATTTT. Residues: CASSYPRDTIYF. The J gene is TRBJ1-3, the V gene TRBV6-5, with D unclear. Germline values: CDR1 MNHEY, CDR2 SVGAGI. The CDR3 consists of 12 residues. Trimming cost V 2 bases and J 8 bases, with 7 bases left between them.

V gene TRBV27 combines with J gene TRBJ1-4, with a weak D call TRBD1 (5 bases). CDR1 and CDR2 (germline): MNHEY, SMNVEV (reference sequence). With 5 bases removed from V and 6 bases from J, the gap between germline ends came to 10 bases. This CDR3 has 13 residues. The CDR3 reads CASSRGGDEKLFF. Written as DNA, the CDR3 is TGTGCCAGCAGTCGGGGGGGGGATGAAAAACTGTTTTTT.

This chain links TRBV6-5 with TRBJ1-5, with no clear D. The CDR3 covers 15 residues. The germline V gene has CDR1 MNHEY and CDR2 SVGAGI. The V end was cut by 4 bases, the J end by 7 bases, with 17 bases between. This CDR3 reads CASSFRGPGVQPQHF. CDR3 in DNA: TGTGCCAGCAGTTTCCGAGGCCCGGGTGTGCAGCCCCAGCATTTT.

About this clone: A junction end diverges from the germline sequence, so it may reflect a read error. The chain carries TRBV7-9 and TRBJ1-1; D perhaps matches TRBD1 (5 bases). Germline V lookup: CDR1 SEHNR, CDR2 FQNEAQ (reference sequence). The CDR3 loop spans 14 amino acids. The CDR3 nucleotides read TGTGCCAGCAGCCCCGTGGGGGGTCCGACTGGAGCTTTCTTT. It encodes CASSPVGGPTGAFF.

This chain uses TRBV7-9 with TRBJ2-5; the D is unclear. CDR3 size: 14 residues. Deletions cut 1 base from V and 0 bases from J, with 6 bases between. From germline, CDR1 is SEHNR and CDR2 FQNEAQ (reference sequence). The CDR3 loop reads CASSLGAYQETQYF. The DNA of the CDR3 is TGTGCCAGCAGCTTAGGGGCGTACCAAGAGACCCAGTACTTC. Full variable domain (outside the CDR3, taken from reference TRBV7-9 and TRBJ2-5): DTGVSQNPRHKITKRGQNVTFRCDPISEHNRLYWYRQTLGQGPEFLTYFQNEAQLEKSRLLSDRFSAERPKGSFSTLEIQRTEQGDSAMYLCASSLGAYQETQYFGPGTRLLVL.

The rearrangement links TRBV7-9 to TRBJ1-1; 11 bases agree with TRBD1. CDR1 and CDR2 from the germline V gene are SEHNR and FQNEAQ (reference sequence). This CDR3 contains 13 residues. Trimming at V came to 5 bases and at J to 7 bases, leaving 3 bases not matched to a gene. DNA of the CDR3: TGTGCCAGCAGCCGCGGGACAGGGGGTGAAGCTTTCTTT. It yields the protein CASSRGTGGEAFF.

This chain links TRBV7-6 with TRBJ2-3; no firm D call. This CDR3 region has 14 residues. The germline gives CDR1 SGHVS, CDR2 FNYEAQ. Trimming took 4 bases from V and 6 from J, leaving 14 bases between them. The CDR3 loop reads CASSSGFVGDTQYF. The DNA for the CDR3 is TGTGCCAGCAGCTCCGGATTTGTCGGGGATACGCAGTATTTT.

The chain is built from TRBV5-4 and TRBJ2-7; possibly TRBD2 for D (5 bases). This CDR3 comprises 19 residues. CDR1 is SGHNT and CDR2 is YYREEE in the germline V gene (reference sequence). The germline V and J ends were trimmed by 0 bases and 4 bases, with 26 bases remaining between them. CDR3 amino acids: CASSLGVGLALGPGYEQYF. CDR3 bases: TGTGCCAGCAGCTTGGGGGTGGGGTTGGCCCTCGGTCCGGGATACGAGCAGTACTTC.